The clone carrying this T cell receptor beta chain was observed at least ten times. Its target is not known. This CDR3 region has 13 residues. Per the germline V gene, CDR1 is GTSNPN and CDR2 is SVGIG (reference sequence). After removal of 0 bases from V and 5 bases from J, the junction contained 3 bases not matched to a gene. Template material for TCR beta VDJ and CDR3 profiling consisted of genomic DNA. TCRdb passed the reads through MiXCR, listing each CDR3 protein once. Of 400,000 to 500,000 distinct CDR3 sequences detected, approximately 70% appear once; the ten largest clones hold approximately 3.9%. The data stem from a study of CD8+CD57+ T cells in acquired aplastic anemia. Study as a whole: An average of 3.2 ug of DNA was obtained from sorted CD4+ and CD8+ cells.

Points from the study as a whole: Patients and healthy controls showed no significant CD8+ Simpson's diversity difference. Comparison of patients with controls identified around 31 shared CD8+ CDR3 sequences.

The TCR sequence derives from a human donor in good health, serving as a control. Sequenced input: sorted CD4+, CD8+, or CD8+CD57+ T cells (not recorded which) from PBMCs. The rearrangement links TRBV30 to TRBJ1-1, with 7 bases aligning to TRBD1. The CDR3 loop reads CAWSVGTVTEAFF. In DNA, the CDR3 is TGTGCCTGGAGTGTTGGGACAGTTACTGAAGCTTTCTTT.